Below, 5 T cell receptor beta chains from the same sample are listed, as sequenced in a study of cytomegalovirus exposure and HLA in healthy donors. Amplification used 60 Vbeta primers and 13 Jbeta primers. Data came from immunoSEQ multiplex PCR; TCRdb stores just in-frame clones and leaves some out. The sample has more than 95,000 clones; about 79% are singletons. The sequencing sample was made of PBMCs. These TCRs come from a man aged 55-75 years in good health and CMV-seropositive.

The genes are TRBV5-1 and TRBJ2-2; D unclear. Per germline, CDR1 SGHRS and CDR2 YFSETQ. This CDR3 is built from 15 residues. Trimming removed 0 bases at V and 2 bases at J, with 8 bases between. CDR3 bases: TGCGCCAGCAGCTTGGATGCGCCAAACACCGGGGAGCTGTTTTTT. The encoded protein is CASSLDAPNTGELFF.

The rearrangement joins TRBV7-9 to TRBJ1-1; tentative D call: TRBD1 (6 bases). The CDR3 loop spans 16 amino acids. Germline lookup yields CDR1 SEHNR and CDR2 FQNEAQ (reference sequence). Trimming cost V 2 bases and J 1 base, with 14 bases left between them. DNA for the CDR3: TGTGCCAGCAGCTTATTAGGGGGGGCGCAGAACACTGAAGCTTTCTTT. This codes for CASSLLGGAQNTEAFF. Based on the CDR3 plus reference TRBV7-9 and TRBJ1-1, the full variable domain is DTGVSQNPRHKITKRGQNVTFRCDPISEHNRLYWYRQTLGQGPEFLTYFQNEAQLEKSRLLSDRFSAERPKGSFSTLEIQRTEQGDSAMYLCASSLLGGAQNTEAFFGQGTRLTVV.

The CDR3 DNA follows: TGTGCCAGCAGCCGGGTACAAGCGGCCCAAGAGACCCAGTACTTC. Its translation is CASSRVQAAQETQYF. The chain is built from TRBV7-6 and TRBJ2-5, with a possible D match to TRBD2 (5 bases). This CDR3 contains 15 residues. Trimming took off 5 bases at V and 1 base at J, with 14 bases between the two ends. Germline V gene lookup returns CDR1 SGHVS and CDR2 FNYEAQ.

This rearrangement joins TRBV6-1 to TRBJ1-2, with 7 bases lining up with TRBD1. This CDR3 comprises 15 residues. Per the germline V gene, CDR1 is MNHNS and CDR2 is SASEGT. J was trimmed by 1 base and V by 5 bases; bases with no gene match: 7. The CDR3 loop reads CASSTRDSLNYGYTF. The CDR3 nucleotides are TGTGCCAGCAGTACCCGGGACAGTCTTAACTATGGCTACACCTTC.

In this sample, this clone turned up once. The genes are TRBV6-1 and TRBJ2-1; 13 positions agree with TRBD2. CDR1 MNHNS and CDR2 SASEGT come from the germline V gene. The CDR3 consists of 15 residues. Trimming at V came to 3 bases and at J to 5 bases, leaving 1 base not matched to a gene. The CDR3 bases are TGTGCCAGCAGTGATGGGACTAGCGGGAACAATGAGCAGTTCTTC. As protein: CASSDGTSGNNEQFF.